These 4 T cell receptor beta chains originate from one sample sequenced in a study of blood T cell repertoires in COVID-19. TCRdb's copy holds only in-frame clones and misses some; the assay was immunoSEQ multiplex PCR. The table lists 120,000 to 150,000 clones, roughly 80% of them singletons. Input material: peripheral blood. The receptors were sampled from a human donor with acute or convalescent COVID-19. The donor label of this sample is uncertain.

The CDR3 loop reads CAISDPRQGNLKGNEKLFF. The CDR3 region has the DNA TGTGCCATCAGTGACCCCCGACAGGGGAATTTAAAAGGAAATGAAAAACTGTTTTTT. This sequence joins TRBV10-3 and TRBJ1-4; the match to TRBD1 covers 8 bases. The CDR3 spans 19 residues. With 3 bases clipped from V and 5 bases from J, the junction kept 17 bases outside the gene matches. The germline V gene encodes CDR1 ENHRY and CDR2 SYGVKD.

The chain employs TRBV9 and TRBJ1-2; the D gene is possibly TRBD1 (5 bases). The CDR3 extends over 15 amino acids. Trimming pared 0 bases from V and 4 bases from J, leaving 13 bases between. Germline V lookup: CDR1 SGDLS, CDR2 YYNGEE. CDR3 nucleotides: TGTGCCAGCAGCGTAGCAGGCAGGGCGACCTATGGCTACACCTTC. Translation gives CASSVAGRATYGYTF.

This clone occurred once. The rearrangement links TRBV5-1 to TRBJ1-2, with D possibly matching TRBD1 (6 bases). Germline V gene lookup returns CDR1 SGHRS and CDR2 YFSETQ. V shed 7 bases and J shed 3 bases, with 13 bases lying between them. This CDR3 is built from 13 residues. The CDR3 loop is CASCIGGDYGYTF. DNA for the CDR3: TGCGCCAGCTGTATTGGGGGCGACTATGGCTACACCTTC.

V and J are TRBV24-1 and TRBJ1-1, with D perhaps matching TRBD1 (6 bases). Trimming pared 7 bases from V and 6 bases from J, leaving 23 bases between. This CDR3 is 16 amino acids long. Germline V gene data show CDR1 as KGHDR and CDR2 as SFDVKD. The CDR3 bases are TGTGCCACCAGCCCTTCGGACAACAGGGTGGGGGCTGAAGCTTTCTTT. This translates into CATSPSDNRVGAEAFF.